The sequence of this TCR beta chain was determined in a study of T cells in Graves' hyperthyroidism and ophthalmopathy. The hyperthyroidism patients had all been newly diagnosed, and their disease duration was under 2 months. Their ages ranged from 18 to 65 years. Pregnant or lactating patients were excluded, as were those with uncontrolled infection or other autoimmune disease. The TCR beta CDR3 regions underwent amplification using RNA transcripts as the source. The HTBI primer set was used in a first-round RT-PCR of the TCR CDR3. TCRdb itself ran the multiplex PCR reads through MiXCR, one entry per CDR3 protein. The data hold about 46,000 distinct CDR3 sequences, with approximately 49% observed a single time. This TCR came from a woman in her fifties or sixties with Graves' hyperthyroidism. Sequencing input: peripheral blood or thyroid tissue (not recorded which).

In DNA form, the CDR3 reads TGCAGTGCTAGGGACAGGGGATTTCGAAATCAGCCCCAGCATTTT. Protein sequence: CSARDRGFRNQPQHF. The chain combines TRBV20-1 with TRBJ1-5; 9 nucleotides align to TRBD1. V was clipped by 3 bases and J by 4 bases; unmatched bases: 7. This CDR3 region has 15 residues. Germline values: CDR1 DFQATT, CDR2 SNEGSKA (reference sequence).